This TCR beta chain was sequenced for a study of cytomegalovirus exposure and HLA in healthy donors. Comments on this clone: Its antigen is undetermined.

The PCR used 60 Vbeta and 13 Jbeta primers. Profiled with immunoSEQ multiplex PCR; TCRdb holds only in-frame clones, not every one. Seen here are 150,000 to 200,000 clones, roughly four fifths observed once, and the top ten hold 2.1%. General study results and limits: Altogether, 150 to 200 TCR beta chains were recorded as cytomegalovirus-associated. A later analysis linked a missense DCLRE1C variant to TCR beta V- and J-gene trimming. A later analysis associated 15,000 to 20,000 TCR beta sequences with HLA alleles at a 0.05 false discovery rate.

Healthy individuals who donated bone marrow served as the donors. The sample comprised PBMCs. This receptor was obtained from a woman aged 18-30 years in good health and CMV-seropositive.

CDR3 DNA sequence: TGCGCCAGCAGCTTGCGAGTAGCGGACACAGATACGCAGTATTTT. Amino acids: CASSLRVADTDTQYF. This chain joins TRBV5-1 and TRBJ2-3; D is perhaps TRBD2 (6 bases). CDR1 SGHRS and CDR2 YFSETQ come from the germline V gene. V lost 1 base and J 2 bases, leaving 11 bases between the germline ends. The CDR3 is 15 residues long.